The 21 T cell receptor beta chains presented below share a single source sample, sequenced in a study of cytomegalovirus exposure and HLA in healthy donors. Primers for the PCR totalled 60 Vbeta and 13 Jbeta. Profiling relied on immunoSEQ multiplex PCR, and the TCRdb table lists in-frame clones only, not all of them. Of around 71,000 clones detected, over 55% appear once; the ten largest clones hold over 5.5%. Sequenced input: PBMCs. The receptor set was obtained from a young man in good health and CMV-seropositive.

The genes are TRBV4-1 and TRBJ1-2, with a possible D match to TRBD1 (6 bases). V lost 1 base and J 2 bases, leaving 14 bases between the germline ends. Germline assignment: CDR1 MGHRA and CDR2 YSYEKL. CDR3 length: 16 residues. CDR3 nucleotide sequence: TGCGCCAGCAGCCAAGTATTTACAGGGCCAAACTATGGCTACACCTTC. Translating gives CASSQVFTGPNYGYTF.

CDR3 coding DNA: TGTGCCAGCAGTGAAGGGACACTCTATGGCTACACCTTC. The encoded protein is CASSEGTLYGYTF. The chain joins TRBV6-1 to TRBJ1-2; weak D call: TRBD1 (5 bases). Deletions cut 1 base from V and 4 bases from J, with 7 bases between. There are 13 residues in the CDR3. Per germline, CDR1 MNHNS and CDR2 SASEGT.

CDR3 nucleotide sequence: TGTGCCAGCAGTTACCGGGACAGCCATGAAGCTTTCTTT. Amino acids: CASSYRDSHEAFF. The V gene is TRBV6-5, the J gene TRBJ1-1; 7 nucleotides line up with TRBD1. From germline, CDR1 is MNHEY and CDR2 SVGAGI. Trimming cost V 2 bases and J 7 bases; bases outside gene matches: 4. This CDR3 is 13 amino acids long.

The rearrangement joins TRBV19 to TRBJ1-2; 10 bases are shared with TRBD1. CDR3 length equals 16 residues. The trim removed 1 base at V and 5 bases at J, leaving 7 bases unmatched. Germline CDR1 LNHDA, CDR2 SQIVND (reference sequence). This chain's CDR3 is CASSIAGTGDLYGYTF. As DNA, the CDR3 is TGTGCCAGTAGTATAGCCGGGACAGGGGACTTGTATGGCTACACCTTC.

The V and J genes are TRBV18 and TRBJ1-3; 9 positions agree with TRBD1. The CDR3 loop spans 16 amino acids. The germline V gene encodes CDR1 KGHSH and CDR2 LQKENI. The J segment lost 0 bases and the V segment lost 4 bases, leaving 4 bases of the junction unmatched. In nucleotides, the CDR3 is TGTGCCAGCTCACTAGGGACAGGGAACTCTGGAAACACCATATATTTT. It specifies CASSLGTGNSGNTIYF.

V and J are TRBV30 and TRBJ2-7, with D possibly matching TRBD1 (6 bases). The CDR3 totals 14 residues. CDR1 and CDR2 from the germline V gene are GTSNPN and SVGIG (reference sequence). V dropped 4 bases and J dropped 4 bases, with 17 bases sitting between them. The CDR3 is CAWTPTGPGYEQYF. CDR3 in DNA: TGTGCCTGGACACCGACAGGACCCGGGTACGAGCAGTACTTC.

This chain connects TRBV5-5 to TRBJ1-6; D perhaps matches TRBD1 (5 bases). This CDR3 is 15 amino acids long. Germline values: CDR1 SGHKS, CDR2 YYEKEE (reference sequence). V was pared by 0 bases and J by 7 bases, with 11 bases between. Here the CDR3 reads CASSLVSQGNSPLHF. CDR3 nucleotides: TGTGCCAGCAGCTTGGTCAGCCAGGGAAATTCACCCCTCCACTTT. The variable domain in full, with the rest retrieved from reference TRBV5-5 and TRBJ1-6, is DAGVTQSPTHLIKTRGQQVTLRCSPISGHKSVSWYQQVLGQGPQFIFQYYEKEERGRGNFPDRFSARQFPNYSSELNVNALLLGDSALYLCASSLVSQGNSPLHFGNGTRLTVT.

This clone was seen more than once but under ten times. This sequence joins TRBV28 and TRBJ1-2; possibly TRBD1 for D (6 bases). Looked up from germline, CDR1 is MDHEN and CDR2 is SYDVKM. V was pared by 3 bases and J by 3 bases, with 11 bases between. This CDR3 spans 14 amino acids. The CDR3: CASSFGPGDYGYTF. DNA of the CDR3: TGTGCCAGCAGTTTTGGTCCAGGGGACTATGGCTACACCTTC.

The V and J genes are TRBV28 and TRBJ2-1; weak D call: TRBD2 (5 bases). CDR1 and CDR2 from the germline V gene are MDHEN and SYDVKM. The length of the CDR3 is 15 residues. Trimming took off 7 bases at V and 0 bases at J, with 13 bases between the two ends. As DNA, the CDR3 is TGTGCCAGCAAGTCGAGCGGAAGCTCCTACAATGAGCAGTTCTTC. Translating gives CASKSSGSSYNEQFF. Combining the CDR3 with reference TRBV28 and TRBJ2-1 gives the whole variable domain DVKVTQSSRYLVKRTGEKVFLECVQDMDHENMFWYRQDPGLGLRLIYFSYDVKMKEKGDIPEGYSVSREKKERFSLILESASTNQTSMYLCASKSSGSSYNEQFFGPGTRLTVL.

The rearrangement joins TRBV7-6 to TRBJ1-1; D remains ambiguous. CDR3 size: 14 residues. Germline V CDR1 and CDR2: SGHVS, FNYEAQ. Trimming stripped 0 bases from V and 1 base from J, with 6 bases between. The chain's CDR3 is CASSLAYGNTEAFF. CDR3 sequence (DNA): TGTGCCAGCAGCTTAGCCTACGGGAACACTGAAGCTTTCTTT.

This chain uses TRBV29-1 with TRBJ1-2; no definite D call. The CDR3 sequence is 13 residues long. Germline-derived CDR1 and CDR2 are SQVTM and ANQGSEA. The V and J ends lost 6 bases and 0 bases respectively, with 11 bases between them. The CDR3 loop is CSVGGSPNYGYTF. The DNA of the CDR3 is TGCAGCGTGGGAGGCAGTCCTAACTATGGCTACACCTTC. Full variable domain (missing parts from reference TRBV29-1 and TRBJ1-2): SAVISQKPSRDICQRGTSLTIQCQVDSQVTMMFWYRQQPGQSLTLIATANQGSEATYESGFVIDKFPISRPNLTFSTLTVSNMSPEDSSIYLCSVGGSPNYGYTFGSGTRLTVV.

The chain recombines TRBV2 with TRBJ2-5; 8 nucleotides match TRBD2. Near its end, the DNA agrees better with TRBJ2-7, so the J call may be wrong. The V gene's germline CDR1 is SNHLY and CDR2 FYNNEI. The length of the CDR3 is 14 residues. The CDR3 protein is CASSEAPGGPEQYF. DNA of the CDR3: TGTGCCAGCAGTGAAGCGCCGGGAGGGCCCGAGCAGTACTTC.

This rearrangement joins TRBV19 to TRBJ2-2; D call uncertain. CDR1 is LNHDA and CDR2 is SQIVND in the germline V gene (reference sequence). CDR3 length: 16 amino acids. Trimming cost V 2 bases and J 1 base, with 11 bases left between them. The CDR3 sequence: CASSINAERNTGELFF. CDR3 DNA: TGTGCCAGTAGTATAAACGCGGAAAGGAACACCGGGGAGCTGTTTTTT.

V usage is TRBV19 and J usage is TRBJ2-1; D perhaps matches TRBD2 (5 bases). Germline V gene lookup returns CDR1 LNHDA and CDR2 SQIVND (reference sequence). The CDR3 sequence is 14 residues long. V was trimmed by 4 bases and J by 9 bases, leaving 16 bases between them. CDR3 nucleotides: TGTGCCAGTAGTACCTCCACTAGTGGCGGTGAGCAGTTCTTC. Its translation is CASSTSTSGGEQFF.

This clone appeared a few times. This chain uses TRBV11-2 with TRBJ1-2; D is unresolved. The CDR3 length is 15 residues. V was shortened by 0 bases and J by 4 bases, with 12 bases between the two germline ends. Germline lookup yields CDR1 SGHAT and CDR2 FQNNGV. The DNA for the CDR3 is TGTGCCAGCAGCTTAGATCGTGAGACAATCTATGGCTACACCTTC. Protein: CASSLDRETIYGYTF.

The chain couples TRBV9 to TRBJ2-3, with TRBD2 matching over 8 bases. CDR3 length equals 13 residues. Unmatched junction bases numbered 10, after V lost 8 bases and J lost 8 bases. Germline CDR1 SGDLS, CDR2 YYNGEE. The CDR3 coding sequence is TGTGCCAGTAACCTGGACGGGGGGGGTACGCAGTATTTT. Amino acid sequence: CASNLDGGGTQYF.

The chain joins TRBV6-5 to TRBJ2-4; 9 nucleotides align to TRBD2. CDR1 and CDR2 from the germline V gene are MNHEY and SVGAGI. The CDR3 spans 15 residues. The V and J ends lost 0 bases and 10 bases, in that order; junction bases with no gene match: 7. The CDR3 DNA reads as TGTGCCAGCAGTTACTCCCTTGGAGCGGGGGGTATTCAGTACTTC. Protein: CASSYSLGAGGIQYF.

The chain links TRBV4-1 to TRBJ1-3; 7 bases map to TRBD1. This CDR3 contains 19 residues. J lost 1 base, V lost 1 base, and 13 bases had no gene match. Per the germline V gene, CDR1 is MGHRA and CDR2 is YSYEKL. CDR3 protein: CASSQVVTGLINSGNTIYF. CDR3 in DNA: TGCGCCAGCAGCCAAGTCGTGACAGGGCTGATAAATTCTGGAAACACCATATATTTT.

A single count supports this clone. The genes are TRBV6-1 and TRBJ2-1; 9 bases line up with TRBD2. J was trimmed by 7 bases and V by 4 bases; bases with no gene match: 5. This CDR3 comprises 14 residues. Germline loops: CDR1 MNHNS, CDR2 SASEGT. CDR3 protein: CASSVLSGGNEQFF. DNA for the CDR3: TGTGCCAGCAGTGTATTAAGCGGGGGGAATGAGCAGTTCTTC.

By its share, this clone is medium-sized. The chain uses TRBV27 and TRBJ2-3, with D unclear. The CDR3 covers 15 residues. Between the trimmed V and J ends, which lost 8 bases and 3 bases, there was a span of 18 bases. Germline V CDR1 and CDR2: MNHEY, SMNVEV (reference sequence). As DNA, the CDR3 is TGTGCCAGCGCAAGCTTAGTCGATCGTACAGATACGCAGTATTTT. The encoded protein is CASASLVDRTDTQYF.

This clone was counted a few times. V usage is TRBV10-3 and J usage is TRBJ1-1; the match to TRBD1 covers 7 bases. From germline, CDR1 is ENHRY and CDR2 SYGVKD. This CDR3 region has 16 residues. Unmatched junction bases numbered 17, after V lost 7 bases and J lost 6 bases. The CDR3 sequence: CAITGSLQGKGSEAFF. The CDR3 region has the DNA TGTGCCATCACCGGATCTCTACAGGGGAAGGGGTCTGAAGCTTTCTTT.